This T cell receptor beta chain is drawn from a study of OX40 agonist ivuxolimab in advanced cancers. On the study more broadly: Intravenous ivuxolimab was administered to patients every 2 weeks at 0.01 to 10 mg/kg.

Only in-frame clones appear in the TCRdb table, and some are missing; sequencing was by immunoSEQ multiplex PCR. Counted here are tens of thousands of clones, around 90% occurring once; the ten biggest clones make up around 16%. General observations from the study: Compared with CD4+, CD8+ T cells on average had more expanded clones. Near-lowest levels of clonal expansion characterized partial responders at 0.1-3.0 mg/kg.

Autoimmune disease history or systemic immunosuppression excluded patients. With respect to this clone: As yet, its antigen is unknown.

CDR1 is LNHDA, CDR2 SQIVND, per germline (reference sequence). This CDR3 comprises 13 residues. Deletions cut 0 bases from V and 5 bases from J, with 7 bases between. This specimen consisted of CD4+ or CD8+ T cells sorted from blood, obtained in a trial of the OX40 agonist ivuxolimab. The V and J genes are TRBV19 and TRBJ2-5; the D is unclear. The TCR sequence derives from an adult with an advanced solid tumor such as melanoma, head and neck, liver or kidney cancer. For the CDR3, the DNA is TGTGCCAGTAGTATAGATCGTGGGGAGACCCAGTACTTC. Its translation is CASSIDRGETQYF.